This T cell receptor (beta chain) was profiled in a study of shared clonotypes between healthy human individuals. General study points: Around 4.7% of naive CD4 clonotypes were shared across a handful of donors. The represented genetic and exposure-history diversity was limited by the small number of donors. Memory subsets generally showed lower estimated richness than naive subsets. It was the non-shared clonotypes that had lower generation probabilities than clonotypes shared by all four donors.

Germline CDR1 reads LNHDA; CDR2 reads SQIVND (reference sequence). This CDR3 spans 16 amino acids. V lost 5 bases to trimming and J lost 3 bases, with 19 bases between them. As regards this clone: Antigen: not known.

Sequencing used immunoSEQ multiplex PCR; TCRdb keeps in-frame clones, though not all of them. The table has around 1.1 million clones, about 80% seen once. What was sequenced was memory CD4+ T cells from PBMCs. The subset is: CD45RA-negative fraction. V is TRBV19 and J is TRBJ1-2; D perhaps matches TRBD1 (6 bases). This TCR was sampled from a man between 18 and 29 years old in good health. Some clones in this sample may be carry-over from other donors' samples. The CDR3 reads CASSQMGLSGDYGYTF. In nucleotides, the CDR3 is TGTGCCAGTAGTCAGATGGGTTTATCAGGGGACTATGGCTACACCTTC.